The clone carrying this TCR beta chain was seen a few times. Generated by immunoSEQ multiplex PCR, the TCRdb table keeps only in-frame clones and is missing some. The sample holds nearly 200,000 clones, 89% seen once. Trimming removed 1 base from V and 3 bases from J, with 12 bases in between. Germline assignment: CDR1 MNHEY and CDR2 SVGAGI. The CDR3 is 15 residues long. The cohort comprised adults aged 18 to 89 years residing in some 24 US areas. This sample was included in a study of blood T cell repertoires in COVID-19. Study information: The origin of the acute and convalescent COVID-19 samples was the United States, Italy and Spain.

The rearrangement links TRBV6-5 to TRBJ1-2; tentative D call: TRBD1 (6 bases). The sequence was collected from a woman younger than 35 who had recovered from COVID-19. Sequencing used PBMCs or T cells enriched from blood (not recorded which). CDR3 in DNA: TGTGCCAGCAGTTACTGGGAGGGGGATTACTATGGCTACACCTTC. Its translation is CASSYWEGDYYGYTF.